The T cell receptor beta chain described here comes from a study of shared clonotypes between healthy human individuals (TCRdb year 2020). Concerning the study at large: The cohort comprised two women and a few men aged 18 to 49 years. Different laboratories and diverse techniques were used to prepare libraries and sequence TCR repertoires, to increase sequencing depth and limit assay-specific biases. Between about 0.94 and 8.9 billion PBMCs per donor were obtained by leukapheresis. For each donor, CD4 naive and CD4 memory were each given three plates, CD8 naive was given two plates, and CD8 memory was given one plate. The study deeply sequenced blood TCR repertoires of about five healthy adults to estimate repertoire size and the extent of clonotype sharing between individuals.

The donors were healthy, HIV-negative adults with no recently reported acute infections or vaccinations. All donors were Caucasian adults living in Nashville, Tennessee, USA. CD4+ T cells were enriched by magnetic negative selection, after which naive cells were positively selected on CD45RA and the negative fraction was taken as the memory subset. Blood was obtained by leukapheresis, after which PBMCs were separated by Ficoll-Histopaque density gradient centrifugation and cryopreserved in liquid nitrogen vapor phase. Purity and quantity of every magnetically sorted T cell population were checked by analytical flow cytometry. Each sorted fraction had its genomic DNA isolated and then quantified by UV absorbance on a Nanodrop 2000c. From the germline V gene, CDR1 is SNHLY and CDR2 is FYNNEI. The CDR3 spans 13 residues, from the cysteine through the phenylalanine. CDR3 DNA only is kept here, 39 bases in frame from base 1. Between the V and J ends, shortened by 4 bases and 1 base respectively, the junction contains 7 bases.

TCR CDR3 regions were amplified from genomic DNA by multiplex PCR using the deep immunoSEQ assay. Extracted genomic DNA from each cell subset was spread evenly across all wells of several immunoSEQ 96-well plates, with each plate serving as a replicate. For sorted subsets, about 200 ng genomic DNA, equal to approximately 30,000 T cell genomes, was loaded into each replicate PCR. Purified libraries were measured with a Qubit 3.0 fluorometer, size-checked on a Bioanalyzer 2100, and measured again with the KAPA Library Quantification kit. Every immunoSEQ 96-well plate was sequenced on a dedicated single-read 150-cycle Illumina NextSeq 550 flow cell. In the authors' own workflow: Because only junctional sequences without quality scores were contained in the immunoSEQ output, filtering matching that applied to full-length reads could not be performed. Sequences were annotated with PyIR, a Python wrapper for IgBLAST v1.9, and V/J genes and CDR3 were assigned using IMGT germline references. Reads were removed for weak V/J assignments (E-value above 1e-6), missing CDR3, stop codons, out-of-frame junctions, or ambiguous translated residues. V3J clonotypes were defined by identical inferred V gene, J gene, and CDR3 amino acid sequence. The percentage overlap between two repertoires was calculated by dividing the number of shared unique clonotypes by the size of the smaller repertoire. Richness of each repertoire was evaluated using RTK rarefaction, the Chao1 estimator, and Recon v2.1 estimates of unobserved clonotypes. Generation probabilities for all TCRbeta clonotypes obtained by the gDNA method from four donors were computed using OLGA. TCRdb carries this immuneACCESS record with in-frame sequences only. Its versions omit some clonotypes, under half of them owing to an unresolved V gene in the studies checked, with the rest unexplained. The D gene and trimming were derived from the DNA, and the V and J assignments and clone size from that table. The sample profile shows millions of clones; about 95% of them were found once. The leading ten clones occupy 0.1% to 0.15% of the sample.

Of note for this clone: Its target antigen remains unknown. Per-base qualities were not stored, and no clone one base away is much larger. Other DNA sequences in the same sample also yield this CDR3.

Overall study results and their limits: Pairwise subsampling indicated that sequencing depth was expected to affect the degree of clonotype sharing among donors. Clonotypes shared by all four sorted-subset donors showed higher generation probabilities than non-shared clonotypes. Roughly 5.2% of naive CD4, 3.5% of naive CD8, approximately 2% of memory CD4, and about 0.4% of memory CD8 clonotypes were shared across several donors. Sampling was restricted to blood, and TCR repertoires in tissues likely differ from the TCR repertoires found in blood. Incomplete sequencing was indicated by rarefaction of sorted-subset datasets, despite the large sequencing depth. Because the study included a small number of donors, the genetic and exposure-history diversity represented was limited. Naive subsets generally had larger estimated clonotype richness than memory subsets did.

The source material was naive CD4+ T cells sorted from blood. The cell subset or site label of this sample denotes: CD45RA+ positively selected. The V and J segments used are TRBV2 and TRBJ1-1; no D gene is confidently identified. This TCR came from a man aged 18 to 29 in good health. In nucleotide form, the sequence is TGTGCCAGCAGTGGTCGACGGAACACTGAAGCTTTCTTT. It translates as CASSGRRNTEAFF.